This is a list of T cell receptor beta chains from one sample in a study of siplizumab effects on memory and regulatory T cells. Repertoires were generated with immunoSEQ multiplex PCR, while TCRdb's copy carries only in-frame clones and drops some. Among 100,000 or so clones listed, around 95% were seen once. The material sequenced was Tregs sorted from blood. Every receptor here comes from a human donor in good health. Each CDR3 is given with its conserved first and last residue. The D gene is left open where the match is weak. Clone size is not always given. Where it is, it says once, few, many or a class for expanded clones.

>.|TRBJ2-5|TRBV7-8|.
CASSPSWGSQYF
TGTGCCAGCAGCCCTTCCTGGGGGTCCCAGTACTTC
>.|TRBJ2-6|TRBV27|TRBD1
CASSRTGVSGANVLTF
TGTGCCAGCAGTAGAACAGGGGTCTCTGGGGCCAACGTCCTGACTTTC
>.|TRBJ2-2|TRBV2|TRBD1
CASNRGGTGELFF
TGTGCCAGTAACAGGGGCGGCACCGGGGAGCTGTTTTTT
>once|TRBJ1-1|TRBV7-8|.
CASNPFQNTEAFF
TGTGCCAGCAACCCATTCCAGAACACTGAAGCTTTCTTT
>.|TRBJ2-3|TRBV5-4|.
CASSLDREADTQYF
TGTGCCAGCAGCTTGGACAGGGAAGCAGATACGCAGTATTTT
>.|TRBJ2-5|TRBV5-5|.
CASSHPDGQETQYF
TGTGCCAGCAGCCACCCGGACGGCCAAGAGACCCAGTACTTC
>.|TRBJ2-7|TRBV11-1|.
CASSFAVYYEQYF
TGTGCCAGCAGCTTTGCCGTCTACTACGAGCAGTACTTC
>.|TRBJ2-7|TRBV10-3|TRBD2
CAISGPINLAGTYEQYF
TGTGCCATCAGTGGTCCAATTAATTTAGCGGGAACCTACGAGCAGTACTTC
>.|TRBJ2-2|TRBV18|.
CASSPARSGELFF
TGTGCCAGCTCACCAGCTAGGTCCGGGGAGCTGTTTTTT
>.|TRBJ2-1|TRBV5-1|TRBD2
CASSFSGREVNEQFF
TGCGCCAGCAGCTTTAGCGGGAGGGAAGTCAATGAGCAGTTCTTC
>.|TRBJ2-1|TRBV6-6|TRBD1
CASSYSLARQGDEQFF
TGTGCCAGCAGTTACTCGTTGGCGAGACAGGGGGATGAGCAGTTCTTC
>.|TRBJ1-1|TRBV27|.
CASSADRNTEAFF
TGTGCCAGCAGTGCTGACAGGAACACTGAAGCTTTCTTT
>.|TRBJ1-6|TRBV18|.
CASSGIGNSPLHF
TGTGCCAGCTCCGGCATTGGGAATTCACCCCTCCACTTT
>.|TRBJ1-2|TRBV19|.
CASRSVGSYGYTF
TGTGCCAGTAGATCGGTCGGCAGCTATGGCTACACCTTC
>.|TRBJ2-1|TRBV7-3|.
CASSLLPDGVLDEQFF
TGTGCCAGCAGCTTACTTCCAGACGGTGTCCTGGATGAGCAGTTCTTC
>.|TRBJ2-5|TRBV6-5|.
CASSYRGINRETQYF
TGTGCCAGCAGTTATCGGGGTATTAATAGAGAGACCCAGTACTTC
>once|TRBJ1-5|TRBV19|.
CASTRFGTGTNLNQPQHF
TGTGCCAGTACACGCTTTGGTACCGGGACCAATCTAAATCAGCCCCAGCATTTT
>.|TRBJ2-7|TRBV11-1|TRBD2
CASSLQLAGGNEQYF
TGTGCCAGCAGCTTGCAACTAGCGGGAGGCAACGAGCAGTACTTC
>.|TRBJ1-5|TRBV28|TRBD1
CASKGAGNQPQHF
TGTGCCAGCAAGGGGGCAGGTAATCAGCCCCAGCATTTT
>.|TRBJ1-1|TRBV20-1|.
CSAREYTEAFF
TGCAGTGCTAGAGAATACACTGAAGCTTTCTTT
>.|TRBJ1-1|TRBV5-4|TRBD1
CASSLNRGRGSEAFF
TGTGCCAGCAGCCTTAACAGGGGGCGCGGGTCTGAAGCTTTCTTT
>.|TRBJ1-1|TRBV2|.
CASEIPYEDMNTEAFF
TGTGCCAGCGAAATCCCTTATGAAGACATGAACACTGAAGCTTTCTTT
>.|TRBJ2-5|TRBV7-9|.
CASSSTRDFKETQYF
TGTGCCAGCAGCTCCACCCGGGACTTCAAAGAGACCCAGTACTTC
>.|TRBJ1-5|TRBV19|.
CATADRANQPQHF
TGTGCCACCGCCGACAGAGCCAATCAGCCCCAGCATTTT
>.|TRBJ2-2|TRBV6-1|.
CASSVGGGTGGELFF
TGTGCCAGCAGTGTGGGAGGGGGGACCGGCGGGGAGCTGTTTTTT
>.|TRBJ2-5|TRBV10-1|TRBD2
CASSETSGRWETQYF
TGCGCCAGCAGTGAGACTAGCGGGAGATGGGAGACCCAGTACTTC
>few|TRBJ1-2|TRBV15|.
CATSTLGQSNYGYTF
TGTGCCACCAGCACACTCGGACAGTCTAACTATGGCTACACCTTC
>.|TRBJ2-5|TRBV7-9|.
CASSLRVLSVETQYF
TGTGCCAGCAGCCTACGAGTTTTGTCGGTAGAGACCCAGTACTTC
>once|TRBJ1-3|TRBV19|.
CASSTRGGPGSGNTIYF
TGTGCCAGTAGTACCCGGGGGGGGCCCGGGTCTGGAAACACCATATATTTT
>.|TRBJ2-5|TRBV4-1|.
CASSQEFQETQYF
TGCGCCAGCAGCCAAGAGTTCCAAGAGACCCAGTACTTC
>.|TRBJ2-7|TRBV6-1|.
CASSEDWRSAYF
TGTGCCAGCAGTGAAGATTGGAGGTCGGCGTACTTC
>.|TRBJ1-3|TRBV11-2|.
CASSLGGGTGNTIYF
TGTGCCAGCAGCTTAGGAGGGGGAACTGGAAACACCATATATTTT
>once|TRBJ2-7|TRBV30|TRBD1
CAWDVRQGPYEQYF
TGTGCCTGGGACGTGCGACAGGGACCCTACGAGCAGTACTTC
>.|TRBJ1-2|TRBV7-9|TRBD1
CASSLRDRASFGYTF
TGTGCCAGCAGCCTCCGGGACAGGGCCTCATTCGGCTACACCTTC
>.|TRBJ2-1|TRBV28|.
CASSLLVYGLSGSYNEQFF
TGTGCCAGCAGTTTACTTGTATATGGGCTCTCTGGCTCCTACAATGAGCAGTTCTTC
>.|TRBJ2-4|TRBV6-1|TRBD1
CASRYTGGSIQYF
TGTGCCAGCAGATACACAGGGGGGAGCATTCAGTACTTC
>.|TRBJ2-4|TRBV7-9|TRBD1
CASSRPDRGEDIQYF
TGTGCCAGCAGCCGACCGGACAGGGGTGAGGACATTCAGTACTTC
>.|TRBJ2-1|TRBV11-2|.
CASSLARQWTEQFF
TGTGCCAGCAGCTTAGCGCGTCAGTGGACTGAGCAGTTCTTC
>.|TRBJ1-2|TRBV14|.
CASSHDPNYGYTF
TGTGCCAGCAGCCATGACCCTAACTATGGCTACACCTTC
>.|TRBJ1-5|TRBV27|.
CASSLQGADQPQHF
TGTGCCAGCAGTTTACAAGGAGCGGATCAGCCCCAGCATTTT
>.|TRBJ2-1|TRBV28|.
CASSPRLPPPNEQFF
TGTGCCAGCAGTCCCCGACTCCCCCCTCCCAATGAGCAGTTCTTC
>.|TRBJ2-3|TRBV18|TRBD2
CASSPVTSGGDTQYF
TGTGCCAGCTCACCGGTCACATCGGGGGGAGATACGCAGTATTTT
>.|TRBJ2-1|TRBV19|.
CASSMVRVGADEQFF
TGTGCCAGTAGTATGGTAAGGGTGGGAGCCGATGAGCAGTTCTTC
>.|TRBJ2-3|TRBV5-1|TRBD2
CASSPLAGGSDTQYF
TGCGCCAGCAGCCCATTAGCGGGTGGATCAGATACGCAGTATTTT
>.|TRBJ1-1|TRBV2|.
CASSVAGGAFF
TGTGCCAGCAGTGTAGCCGGAGGAGCTTTCTTT
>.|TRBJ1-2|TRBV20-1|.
CSPGQKRGYTF
TGCAGTCCGGGCCAAAAGCGGGGCTACACCTTC
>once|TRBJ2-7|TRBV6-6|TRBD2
CASRRGLAGSYEQYF
TGTGCCAGCAGGCGGGGACTAGCGGGGTCCTACGAGCAGTACTTC